The clone carrying this TCR beta chain was seen once. This entry comes from a study of identifying expanded T cells in peripheral blood. This CDR3 comprises 14 residues. Deletions cut 2 bases from V and 6 bases from J, with 14 bases between. Per the germline V gene, CDR1 is KGHSH and CDR2 is LQKENI. Some clones are missing from TCRdb's copy, which holds only in-frame ones; the method was immunoSEQ multiplex PCR. The table shows approximately 90,000 clones, with more than 75% occurring only once. The genes are TRBV18 and TRBJ2-7; the D gene is possibly TRBD1 (5 bases). The sample consisted of blood. This sequence originates from a person between 18 and 69 years old in good health. The CDR3 nucleotides are TGTGCCAGCTCACCAGGGGCAGGGTCCACCGAGCAGTACTTC. Translating it yields CASSPGAGSTEQYF.